This T cell receptor (beta chain) emerged from a study of control samples from healthy donors and cancer patients (dated by TCRdb to 2020 to 2022). Taken from the germline V gene, the CDR1 and CDR2 loops are SNHLY and FYNNEI. The CDR3 covers 14 residues, taking in both the cysteine and the phenylalanine. The DNA shown is the 42-base CDR3, in frame from base 1. V lost 7 bases and J lost 0 bases; the stretch between them is 11 bases long. The library was built by means of the immunoSEQ multiplex PCR assay. TCRdb re-hosts the immuneACCESS table, in-frame sequences only. Its copies lack some clones; in the studies checked, an unresolved V gene accounts for under half of them, and the cause for the rest is not known. The sample records under 65,000 clones, approximately 89% of which are singletons. Of the sample, under 0.95% is held by the ten largest clones. In the case of this clone: Its target antigen remains unknown. No base qualities exist here, and no much larger clone lies one base off it.

The clonotype originates from a man aged 30-40 years with colorectal cancer. Sequencing was done on a sample of PBMCs. The chain is assembled from TRBV2 and TRBJ2-3, and possibly TRBD2, on 6 matching bases. The DNA sequence is as follows: TGTGCCAGCACCGCCGGGACTAGCACAGATACGCAGTATTTT. It translates as CASTAGTSTDTQYF.